A single sample gave rise to the 30 T cell receptor beta chains below, sequenced in a study of shared clonotypes between healthy human individuals. The table came from immunoSEQ multiplex PCR; TCRdb's copy has only in-frame clones and leaves some out. The sample contains under 2.5 million clones, just under 95% of which appear only once. Sequencing was carried out using naive CD4+ T cells from PBMCs. Subset noted: CD45RA+ positively selected. These receptors came from a man between 18 and 29 years old in good health. Some clones in this sample may be carry-over from other donors' samples.

The chain is built from TRBV28 and TRBJ1-2; no reliable D call. This CDR3 contains 15 residues. V was cut by 3 bases and J by 4 bases, with 15 bases left in between. Germline V gives CDR1 MDHEN, CDR2 SYDVKM. In DNA, the CDR3 is TGTGCCAGCAGTTTGGGAGGACTCCGGGGCTATGGCTACACCTTC. Its protein is CASSLGGLRGYGYTF.

The gene calls are TRBV2 and TRBJ2-3; perhaps TRBD1 as D (5 bases). Germline V gene sequence: CDR1 SNHLY, CDR2 FYNNEI. Deletions cut 2 bases from V and 1 base from J, with 10 bases between. The CDR3 loop spans 15 amino acids. The CDR3 DNA reads TGTGCCAGCAGTGAATTGACAGCCGGCACAGATACGCAGTATTTT. Its protein is CASSELTAGTDTQYF.

The V and J genes are TRBV9 and TRBJ2-1; the D gene is possibly TRBD2 (6 bases). Trimming took off 4 bases at V and 9 bases at J, with 20 bases between the two ends. CDR1 is SGDLS, CDR2 YYNGEE, per germline. This CDR3 is built from 15 residues. The CDR3 nucleotides are TGTGCCAGCAGCCCCCAGTGGCGGGAAATTTCTGAGCAGTTCTTC. Translated: CASSPQWREISEQFF.

CDR3 loop: CASSLVGLAGVGTDTQYF. CDR3 coding DNA: TGTGCCAGCAGCTTAGTAGGACTAGCGGGAGTCGGCACAGATACGCAGTATTTT. This chain uses TRBV7-6 with TRBJ2-3; 13 bases agree with TRBD2. CDR3 length equals 18 residues. J gave up 1 base and V 1 base, and 5 bases lay outside the gene matches. The germline CDR1 and CDR2 sequences are SGHVS and FNYEAQ.

V is TRBV7-2 and J is TRBJ1-2; 7 nucleotides line up with TRBD1. Germline V gives CDR1 SGHTA, CDR2 FQGNSA. This CDR3 is built from 14 residues. V dropped 5 bases and J dropped 2; count of bases not matched to a gene: 5. The CDR3 bases are TGTGCCAGCAGCCTGGGACAGCAGAACTATGGCTACACCTTC. Residues: CASSLGQQNYGYTF.

This chain links TRBV25-1 with TRBJ2-2; D not certain. Trimming removed 7 bases at V and 0 bases at J, with 9 bases between. There are 14 residues in the CDR3. Germline loops: CDR1 MGHDK, CDR2 SYGVNS. The CDR3 loop is CASMGRTNTGELFF. CDR3 coding DNA: TGTGCCAGCATGGGTCGGACGAACACCGGGGAGCTGTTTTTT.

This clone was found once. The gene calls are TRBV19 and TRBJ2-3; 7 bases map to TRBD2. CDR1 and CDR2 (germline): LNHDA, SQIVND (reference sequence). The CDR3 runs to 15 residues. V shed 9 bases and J 2 bases; nucleotides not matched to a gene: 11. The CDR3 DNA reads as TGTGCCAGACTCGTTTCTAGCGGAACCACAGATACGCAGTATTTT. This sequence encodes CARLVSSGTTDTQYF.

As to this clone: The same CDR3 is also encoded by other DNA sequences in this sample. This chain joins TRBV11-2 and TRBJ1-5, with D uncertain. Trimming pared 0 bases from V and 0 bases from J, leaving 3 bases between. The CDR3 contains 14 residues. Germline CDR1 and CDR2: SGHAT and FQNNGV. In DNA form, the CDR3 reads TGTGCCAGCAGCTTAGACGGTAGCAATCAGCCCCAGCATTTT. Its protein product is CASSLDGSNQPQHF.

The chain uses TRBV6-5 and TRBJ1-2; D gene uncertain. Trimming stripped 4 bases from V and 6 bases from J, with 21 bases between. The V gene's germline CDR1 is MNHEY and CDR2 SVGAGI. This CDR3 comprises 16 residues. The CDR3 here is CASSSPTAPLLNGYTF. CDR3 coding DNA: TGTGCCAGCAGTTCTCCTACAGCACCGCTCCTCAATGGCTACACCTTC.

The chain joins TRBV7-9 to TRBJ2-1; D uncertain. Germline-derived CDR1 and CDR2 are SEHNR and FQNEAQ (reference sequence). V was trimmed by 2 bases and J by 6 bases, leaving 14 bases between them. The CDR3 contains 15 residues. This chain's CDR3 is CASSLTDKPRNEQFF. In DNA, the CDR3 is TGTGCCAGCAGCTTAACCGACAAACCCCGCAATGAGCAGTTCTTC.

J is TRBJ2-5 and V is TRBV5-1; 8 bases line up with TRBD2. CDR1 and CDR2 (germline): SGHRS, YFSETQ. There are 15 residues in the CDR3. V trimming: 4 bases; J trimming: 2 bases; junction bases outside the gene matches: 7. As DNA, the CDR3 is TGCGCCAGCAGCCACCGGGCGGGAGGACAAGAGACCCAGTACTTC. Residues: CASSHRAGGQETQYF.

The CDR3 nucleotides read TGCGCCAGCAGCTTAGAAAGGGAGGACATTCAGTACTTC. Translating gives CASSLEREDIQYF. The chain links TRBV5-1 to TRBJ2-4; TRBD2 might be the D (6 bases). The CDR3 covers 13 residues. V was trimmed by 2 bases and J by 8 bases, leaving 11 bases between them. In germline, CDR1 is SGHRS, CDR2 YFSETQ.

This clone appeared once. This chain joins TRBV7-9 and TRBJ2-5; either TRBD1 or TRBD2 may fit D (5 bases each). Trimming pared 1 base from V and 2 bases from J, leaving 14 bases between. The CDR3 consists of 16 residues. Germline CDR1 and CDR2: SEHNR and FQNEAQ (reference sequence). CDR3 protein: CASSLDRGGAQETQYF. The CDR3 DNA sequence: TGTGCCAGCAGCTTAGATCGTGGGGGAGCTCAAGAGACCCAGTACTTC.

The chain has TRBV18 and TRBJ1-5, with 8 bases matching TRBD1. V gave up 3 bases and J gave up 4 bases; unmatched junction bases: 8. The CDR3 extends over 16 amino acids. Germline CDR1 is KGHSH and CDR2 is LQKENI. The CDR3 coding sequence is TGTGCCAGCTCACCGACTTCTGGACAGGGAAATCAGCCCCAGCATTTT. Translated, it gives CASSPTSGQGNQPQHF. Together with reference TRBV18 and TRBJ1-5, the CDR3 gives the full variable domain: NAGVMQNPRHLVRRRGQEARLRCSPMKGHSHVYWYRQLPEEGLKFMVYLQKENIIDESGMPKERFSAEFPKEGPSILRIQQVVRGDSAAYFCASSPTSGQGNQPQHFGDGTRLSIL.

The chain uses TRBV29-1 and TRBJ1-2; perhaps TRBD1 as D (6 bases). Trimming shortened V by 4 bases and J by 7 bases, and 22 bases separated the two germline ends. Germline V gene sequence: CDR1 SQVTM, CDR2 ANQGSEA. The CDR3 contains 15 residues. CDR3 coding DNA: TGCAGCGTTGGAGGGGAGGGGGGACCGATAGCTGGCTACACCTTC. It codes for CSVGGEGGPIAGYTF.

Regarding this clone: The same CDR3 arises from other DNA sequences in this sample as well. V is TRBV30 and J is TRBJ2-3; TRBD1 agrees at 7 bases. The germline CDR1 and CDR2 sequences are GTSNPN and SVGIG (reference sequence). V lost 1 base to trimming and J lost 14 bases; unmatched junction nucleotides: 6. This CDR3 has 11 residues. The CDR3 spells CAWSGTGPRYF. The CDR3 DNA is TGTGCCTGGAGTGGGACAGGCCCAAGGTATTTT.

The rearrangement joins TRBV28 to TRBJ2-3; TRBD2 matches 7 bases. The junction had 7 bases not matched to a gene; V was cut back by 6 bases and J by 1 base. Germline V CDR1 and CDR2: MDHEN, SYDVKM. The CDR3 totals 15 residues. CDR3: CASSEKRGGTDTQYF. As DNA, the CDR3 is TGTGCCAGCAGCGAGAAGCGGGGCGGCACAGATACGCAGTATTTT.

As regards this clone: In the same sample, other DNA sequences code for this CDR3. The J gene is TRBJ2-7, the V gene TRBV30, with D perhaps matching TRBD1 (5 bases). CDR1 is GTSNPN, CDR2 SVGIG, per germline (reference sequence). CDR3 size: 12 residues. Trimming shortened V by 1 base and J by 4 bases, and 8 bases separated the two germline ends. CDR3 sequence (DNA): TGTGCCTGGAGTGGGACAACTTACGAGCAGTACTTC. This gives the protein CAWSGTTYEQYF.

The CDR3 nucleotides are TGTGCCAGCTCACCTGCGATGGCAACTAATGAAAAACTGTTTTTT. It encodes CASSPAMATNEKLFF. V is TRBV18 and J is TRBJ1-4; D gene unclear. Trimming stripped 3 bases from V and 0 bases from J, with 8 bases between. The CDR3 contains 15 residues. The germline CDR1 and CDR2 sequences are KGHSH and LQKENI.

This rearrangement joins TRBV5-5 to TRBJ2-5; weak D call: TRBD2 (6 bases). The germline V and J ends were trimmed by 3 bases and 1 base, with 10 bases remaining between them. The CDR3 is 14 residues long. Looked up from germline, CDR1 is SGHKS and CDR2 is YYEKEE (reference sequence). CDR3 amino acids: CASSWEASQETQYF. The CDR3 bases are TGTGCCAGCAGCTGGGAGGCCAGCCAAGAGACCCAGTACTTC.

The gene calls are TRBV2 and TRBJ2-7, with 8 bases that match TRBD2. This CDR3 has 14 amino acids. Germline V CDR1 and CDR2: SNHLY, FYNNEI. V shed 7 bases and J 5 bases; nucleotides not matched to a gene: 10. CDR3 sequence reads: CASTVSGRGHEQYF. Written as DNA, the CDR3 is TGTGCCAGCACCGTCAGCGGGAGAGGCCACGAGCAGTACTTC.

V and J are TRBV5-1 and TRBJ1-1; D perhaps matches TRBD1 (5 bases). V dropped 1 base and J dropped 10 bases, with 11 bases sitting between them. Germline-derived CDR1 and CDR2 are SGHRS and YFSETQ. This CDR3 is built from 12 residues. The CDR3 DNA reads as TGCGCCAGCAGCTTGTCGGCAGGGAGAGCTTTCTTT. Translation gives CASSLSAGRAFF.

The J gene is TRBJ2-7, the V gene TRBV30; D is ambiguous. Germline CDR1 GTSNPN, CDR2 SVGIG (reference sequence). The CDR3 spans 11 residues. V lost 1 base to trimming and J lost 6 bases, with 7 bases between them. CDR3 DNA sequence: TGTGCCTGGAGTGAGAGTGCCGAGCAGTACTTC. Its protein is CAWSESAEQYF.

The rearrangement uses TRBV19 and TRBJ1-1, with D unclear. The V end lost 7 bases, the J end lost 0 bases, and 15 bases lay between the germline ends. CDR1 is LNHDA, CDR2 SQIVND, per germline (reference sequence). The CDR3 loop spans 15 amino acids. The CDR3: CASNREGGMNTEAFF. In DNA form, the CDR3 reads TGTGCCAGTAACCGGGAAGGTGGGATGAACACTGAAGCTTTCTTT.

V is TRBV6-5 and J is TRBJ2-3, with TRBD2 as a possible D gene (6 bases). Germline values: CDR1 MNHEY, CDR2 SVGAGI. Trimming cost V 5 bases and J 1 base, with 13 bases left between them. The CDR3 length is 15 residues. CDR3 loop: CASSMGPGGTDTQYF. CDR3 DNA sequence: TGTGCCAGCAGTATGGGCCCGGGGGGCACAGATACGCAGTATTTT.

The chain joins TRBV28 to TRBJ1-1; D not certain. Germline V CDR1 and CDR2: MDHEN, SYDVKM. The CDR3 extends over 13 amino acids. Deletions cut 6 bases from V and 7 bases from J, with 15 bases between. The CDR3 region has the DNA TGTGCCAGCAGCTCGACTGGGGATAGTGAAGCTTTCTTT. As protein: CASSSTGDSEAFF.

In DNA, the CDR3 is TGTGCCAGCAGCCCTGGTGGCAGTCTGTCAACTAATGAAAAACTGTTTTTT. Its translation: CASSPGGSLSTNEKLFF. The gene calls are TRBV5-4 and TRBJ1-4; D is unclear. The germline CDR1 and CDR2 sequences are SGHNT and YYREEE (reference sequence). The CDR3 length is 17 residues. V lost 4 bases to trimming and J lost 0 bases, with 16 bases between them.

V is TRBV6-6 and J is TRBJ2-7; D is undetermined. CDR1 and CDR2 (germline): MNHNY, SVGAGI (reference sequence). Trimming cost V 1 base and J 0 bases, with 7 bases left between them. The CDR3 is made up of 14 amino acids. CDR3 sequence: CASSYYPSSYEQYF. The CDR3 DNA reads as TGTGCCAGCAGTTACTACCCGAGCTCCTACGAGCAGTACTTC.

This chain connects TRBV6-1 to TRBJ2-7; D is ambiguous. The CDR3 covers 10 residues. The V end lost 10 bases, the J end lost 8 bases, and 12 bases lay between the germline ends. The germline gives CDR1 MNHNS, CDR2 SASEGT. DNA of the CDR3: TGTGCCACCGGCCAGGTACAGCAGTACTTC. Its translation: CATGQVQQYF.

The rearrangement joins TRBV7-9 to TRBJ2-3, with 8 bases lining up with TRBD2. Germline lookup yields CDR1 SEHNR and CDR2 FQNEAQ (reference sequence). With 5 bases clipped from V and 0 bases from J, the junction kept 7 bases outside the gene matches. The CDR3 sequence is 16 residues long. The CDR3 reads CASSPISGKSTDTQYF. CDR3 bases: TGTGCCAGCAGCCCCATTAGCGGGAAAAGCACAGATACGCAGTATTTT.